Presented here are 2 T cell receptor beta chains from one specimen sequenced in a study of shared clonotypes between healthy human individuals. Profiled with immunoSEQ multiplex PCR; TCRdb holds only in-frame clones, not every one. This sample has around 2.5 million clones, with 80% to 95% found just once. The material sequenced was naive CD4+ T cells from PBMCs. Subset in this sample: CD45RA+ positively selected. The receptors originated from a man younger than 35 in good health. Some clones in this sample may be carry-over from other donors' samples.

V gene TRBV6-1 combines with J gene TRBJ2-2; 10 nucleotides align to TRBD1. The CDR3 is made up of 16 amino acids. CDR1 and CDR2 from the germline V gene are MNHNS and SASEGT. J gave up 6 bases and V 3 bases, and 7 bases lay outside the gene matches. CDR3 protein: CASSDRDRGFAGELFF. The DNA of the CDR3 is TGTGCCAGCAGTGACCGGGACAGGGGATTCGCCGGGGAGCTGTTTTTT.

J is TRBJ2-3 and V is TRBV9, with D unresolved. Germline CDR1 and CDR2: SGDLS and YYNGEE. The length of the CDR3 is 14 residues. The V end was cut by 2 bases, the J end by 3 bases, with 10 bases between. The CDR3 sequence: CASSVASWTDTQYF. The CDR3 DNA follows: TGTGCCAGCAGCGTCGCTAGTTGGACAGATACGCAGTATTTT.